This TCR beta chain came from a study of cytomegalovirus exposure and HLA in healthy donors. Whole-study results and caveats: Several of the most significant clusters were apparently associated with common viral pathogens in a later analysis.

Regarding this clone: Its antigen is unknown.

PCR involved 60 Vbeta and 13 Jbeta primers. Method: immunoSEQ multiplex PCR; TCRdb's copy keeps in-frame clones and lacks some. Among about 170,000 clones, approximately 84% were seen once, and the ten largest hold roughly 5.2%. Germline-derived CDR1 and CDR2 are SNHLY and FYNNEI. Trimming shortened V by 4 bases and J by 5 bases, and 9 bases separated the two germline ends. The CDR3 runs to 13 residues. In nominal health when sampled, donors likely had unrecorded immune exposures nonetheless. This chain connects TRBV2 to TRBJ1-3; no clear D gene. The specimen was PBMCs. This receptor was taken from a girl aged 10 to 17 in good health and CMV-seropositive. The CDR3 protein is CASSGFSRNTIYF. In DNA, the CDR3 is TGTGCCAGCAGTGGGTTTAGCCGAAACACCATATATTTT.